This TCR beta chain was identified during a study of blood T cell repertoires in COVID-19. Study-wide context: Some COVID-19 samples were acute and others convalescent; all came from the United States, Italy and Spain. Sample material is recorded as cDNA or gDNA derived from T cells, B-cell-depleted T cells, or PBMCs.

Methods used by the authors: Amplified reference gene primers provided the basis for estimating nucleated cell counts. TCRdb's table, derived via immunoSEQ multiplex PCR, lists solely in-frame clones and lacks some. D and trimming were read from the DNA, whereas the V and J calls and clone size are those reported in that table. The table has tens of thousands of clones, 75% to 95% seen once. The CDR3 is 15 residues long. Germline V CDR1 and CDR2: SGHKS, YYEKEE (reference sequence). V was shortened by 4 bases and J by 0 bases, with 11 bases between the two germline ends. The genes are TRBV5-5 and TRBJ2-4, with D maybe TRBD2 (5 bases). Sequenced input: peripheral blood. The source is a human donor with active COVID-19. The donor label of this sample is uncertain. This CDR3 is CASSPGLIAKNIQYF. The CDR3 DNA follows: TGTGCCAGCAGCCCAGGACTTATAGCCAAAAACATTCAGTACTTC.